This TCR beta chain was captured in a study of CD8+CD57+ T cells in acquired aplastic anemia. Across the study: Across the sorted CD4+ and CD8+ cells, DNA amounts averaged roughly 3 ug. General observations from the study: Simpson's diversity of CD8+ cells was not significantly different in patients compared with controls. Patients and controls had in common 25 to 35 CD8+ CDR3 sequences.

Deletions cut 0 bases from V and 4 bases from J, with 9 bases between. Germline V gene data show CDR1 as LNHNV and CDR2 as YYDKDF (reference sequence). There are 14 residues in the CDR3. Profiling that covered TCR beta VDJ and CDR3 relied on genomic DNA as its template. Using its own MiXCR run on the reads, TCRdb lists one record per CDR3 protein. The sample records 450,000 to 600,000 distinct CDR3 sequences, about a third being singletons. Patients chosen for sequencing had CD8+CD57+ cells that had expanded, as shown by flow cytometry. Untreated patients provided the blood samples, with no therapy given before sampling. On this clonotype itself: The antigen remains undetermined.

The J gene is TRBJ1-2, the V gene TRBV15; D uncertain. This receptor was identified in a human donor with aplastic anemia. Sequencing used sorted CD4+, CD8+, or CD8+CD57+ T cells (not recorded which) from PBMCs. CDR3 residues: CATSRDRLSYGYTF. CDR3 coding DNA: TGTGCCACCAGCAGAGATAGGCTGAGCTATGGCTACACCTTC.